The 23 T cell receptor beta chains below were found in one sample sequenced in a study of CD8 T cells in ankylosing spondylitis. Findings and caveats of the study: In ankylosing spondylitis blood, a motif of roughly 8 highly homologous TCR beta variants appeared characteristic.

Each CDR3 protein gets one entry after TCRdb re-called the 5' RACE reads with MiXCR. The profile shows roughly 670,000 distinct CDR3 sequences, around 20% of them singletons. The antigens of these receptors remain unknown. The sequencing sample was made of blood, either unsorted or a sorted T cell fraction (not recorded which). The receptor source for this set is a male donor with ankylosing spondylitis.

This CDR3 reads CASSLDGGANSPLHF. CDR3 DNA: TGTGCCAGCTCCTTGGACGGGGGGGCTAATTCACCCCTCCACTTT. The chain employs TRBV18 and TRBJ1-6; D perhaps matches TRBD1 (6 bases). Between the trimmed V and J ends, which lost 6 bases and 6 bases, there was a span of 15 bases. Per germline, CDR1 KGHSH and CDR2 LQKENI. The CDR3 extends over 15 amino acids.

This sequence joins TRBV2 and TRBJ2-7; 12 nucleotides match TRBD2. The germline V gene has CDR1 SNHLY and CDR2 FYNNEI. This CDR3 contains 15 residues. With 2 bases clipped from V and 5 bases from J, the junction kept 4 bases outside the gene matches. The CDR3 is CASSERTSGKNEQYF. CDR3 nucleotide sequence: TGTGCCAGCAGTGAACGGACTAGCGGGAAAAACGAGCAGTACTTC.

The chain combines TRBV5-1 with TRBJ1-1; D is unresolved. V was cut by 5 bases and J by 4 bases, with 15 bases left in between. CDR3 size: 14 residues. Germline-derived CDR1 and CDR2 are SGHRS and YFSETQ. This chain's CDR3 is CASRRSGSSTEAFF. In nucleotides, the CDR3 is TGCGCCAGCAGACGATCGGGCTCGAGCACTGAAGCTTTCTTT.

This clonotype has only a few counts. The chain couples TRBV6-5 to TRBJ1-1; D gene uncertain. V shed 1 base and J shed 1 base, with 4 bases lying between them. CDR3 length equals 13 residues. CDR1 is MNHEY and CDR2 is SVGAGI in the germline V gene. The CDR3 region is CASSYLWNTEAFF. CDR3 nucleotides: TGTGCCAGCAGTTACTTGTGGAACACTGAAGCTTTCTTT.

The chain employs TRBV6-1 and TRBJ2-1, with D possibly being TRBD2 (5 bases). CDR1 and CDR2 from the germline V gene are MNHNS and SASEGT. Trimming removed 1 base at V and 3 bases at J, with 13 bases between. The CDR3 length is 16 residues. As DNA, the CDR3 is TGTGCCAGCAGTGAAGAGAGGCTAGCTGTCTACAATGAGCAGTTCTTC. Translated: CASSEERLAVYNEQFF.

This clonotype was seen just once. The rearrangement joins TRBV7-9 to TRBJ2-1; 8 bases agree with TRBD2. V was clipped by 7 bases and J by 2 bases; unmatched bases: 7. The CDR3 contains 15 residues. Germline CDR1 and CDR2: SEHNR and FQNEAQ (reference sequence). CDR3 nucleotides: TGTGCCAGCAACCCCGGGGGGGACCCCTACAATGAGCAGTTCTTC. This encodes CASNPGGDPYNEQFF.

This clonotype has just a few counts. The CDR3 DNA sequence: TGTGCCACCAGCAGAGGGGGGACCAACTATGGCTACACCTTC. As protein: CATSRGGTNYGYTF. V is TRBV15 and J is TRBJ1-2; possibly TRBD1 for D (5 bases). This CDR3 comprises 14 residues. Trimming removed 1 base from V and 2 bases from J, with 8 bases in between. Per the germline V gene, CDR1 is LNHNV and CDR2 is YYDKDF (reference sequence).

This clonotype came up a few times. J is TRBJ1-3 and V is TRBV6-1; TRBD1 might be the D (6 bases). The CDR3 consists of 16 residues. V lost 6 bases to trimming and J lost 0 bases, with 15 bases between them. In germline, CDR1 is MNHNS, CDR2 SASEGT. CDR3 DNA sequence: TGTGCCAGCAGACCTCGGACAGTAAACTCTGGAAACACCATATATTTT. Its translation is CASRPRTVNSGNTIYF.

This clonotype was picked up a small number of times. The chain's CDR3 is CASSPSLAGGPGTQYF. The CDR3 coding sequence is TGTGCCAGCAGCCCCTCGCTAGCGGGAGGACCAGGGACCCAGTACTTC. V gene TRBV12-3 or TRBV12-4 combines with J gene TRBJ2-5, with 11 bases that match TRBD2. With 6 bases clipped from V and 7 bases from J, the junction kept 13 bases outside the gene matches. The CDR3 spans 16 residues.

The CDR3 DNA reads TGCAGTGCTACCCACCCTGCGCGGGACTCCTACGAGCAGTACTTC. This encodes CSATHPARDSYEQYF. The rearrangement uses TRBV20-1 and TRBJ2-7; TRBD2 might be the D (6 bases). V shed 4 bases and J shed 0 bases, with 16 bases lying between them. This CDR3 region has 15 residues. CDR1 is DFQATT, CDR2 SNEGSKA, per germline (reference sequence).

This clonotype was seen ten or more times. The chain carries TRBV5-1 and TRBJ2-1; 9 bases agree with TRBD1. From germline, CDR1 is SGHRS and CDR2 YFSETQ. Trimming removed 6 bases from V and 4 bases from J; junction bases left unmatched: 2. The CDR3 has 13 residues. The CDR3 loop is CASTGQGYNEQFF. CDR3 DNA: TGCGCCAGCACGGGACAGGGTTACAATGAGCAGTTCTTC.

The table lists this clonotype with a few counts. The chain combines TRBV13 with TRBJ2-7, with 15 positions matching TRBD2. The CDR3 consists of 16 residues. The germline V gene has CDR1 PRHDT and CDR2 FYEKMQ (reference sequence). The V gene end was trimmed by 5 bases and the J gene end by 2 bases; junction bases not matched to a gene: 4. CDR3 coding DNA: TGTGCCAGCAGCCCCGGACTAGCGGGAGGGCCCTACGAGCAGTACTTC. Translating gives CASSPGLAGGPYEQYF.

The chain is built from TRBV6-1 and TRBJ2-1; D uncertain. Per germline, CDR1 MNHNS and CDR2 SASEGT. CDR3 size: 15 residues. The V end was cut by 0 bases, the J end by 6 bases, with 12 bases between. The CDR3 protein is CASSEAPIGFNEQFF. For the CDR3, the DNA is TGTGCCAGCAGTGAAGCCCCGATTGGGTTCAATGAGCAGTTCTTC.

The chain carries TRBV14 and TRBJ2-1; D possibly matches TRBD1 or TRBD2 (5 bases each). Per the germline V gene, CDR1 is SGHDN and CDR2 is FVKESK. The V gene lost 0 bases and the J gene lost 7 bases, with 10 bases spanning the gap. This CDR3 has 14 residues. CDR3 amino acids: CASSQDWDGNEQFF. For the CDR3, the DNA is TGTGCCAGCAGCCAAGATTGGGACGGGAATGAGCAGTTCTTC. The variable domain in full, completed from reference TRBV14 and TRBJ2-1, reads EAGVTQFPSHSVIEKGQTVTLRCDPISGHDNLYWYRRVMGKEIKFLLHFVKESKQDESGMPNNRFLAERTGGTYSTLKVQPAELEDSGVYFCASSQDWDGNEQFFGPGTRLTVL.

V is TRBV7-8 and J is TRBJ1-5; D gene unclear. The V gene's germline CDR1 is SGHVS and CDR2 FQNEAQ. Trimming removed 2 bases at V and 4 bases at J, with 6 bases between. The CDR3 runs 13 residues. CDR3 bases: TGTGCCAGCAGCTTACACCGTAATCAGCCCCAGCATTTT. This gives the protein CASSLHRNQPQHF.

CDR3 protein: CASSDRTMNTEAFF. Here the CDR3 DNA reads TGCGCCAGCAGTGACAGGACTATGAACACTGAAGCTTTCTTT. The chain is built from TRBV10-2 and TRBJ1-1; no reliable D call. The CDR3 is 14 amino acids. Between the trimmed V and J ends, which lost 3 bases and 0 bases, there was a span of 8 bases. Germline V gene lookup returns CDR1 WSHSY and CDR2 SAAADI.

This clonotype was counted only a few times. The V and J genes are TRBV24-1 and TRBJ2-5; TRBD1 is a possible D gene (5 bases). Per germline, CDR1 KGHDR and CDR2 SFDVKD. Trimming removed 4 bases at V and 0 bases at J, with 8 bases between. This CDR3 has 14 amino acids. The CDR3 DNA is TGTGCCACCAGTGAGGGGCCCAACCAAGAGACCCAGTACTTC. Its protein is CATSEGPNQETQYF.

This chain links TRBV7-9 with TRBJ1-4; D gene ambiguous. Germline-derived CDR1 and CDR2 are SEHNR and FQNEAQ (reference sequence). This CDR3 is built from 16 residues. V was trimmed by 3 bases and J by 0 bases, leaving 11 bases between them. CDR3: CASSFSTDATNEKLFF. DNA of the CDR3: TGTGCCAGCAGCTTTTCGACGGACGCAACTAATGAAAAACTGTTTTTT.

This clonotype has only a few counts. The gene calls are TRBV29-1 and TRBJ2-5, with TRBD1 matching 9 bases. This CDR3 has 14 residues. Germline CDR1 is SQVTM and CDR2 is ANQGSEA. The junction had 10 bases not matched to a gene; V was cut back by 6 bases and J by 5 bases. CDR3 DNA: TGCAGCGTCGTCGACAGGGGGTATATGGAGACCCAGTACTTC. Protein product: CSVVDRGYMETQYF. Filled out from reference TRBV29-1 and TRBJ2-5, the complete variable domain reads SAVISQKPSRDICQRGTSLTIQCQVDSQVTMMFWYRQQPGQSLTLIATANQGSEATYESGFVIDKFPISRPNLTFSTLTVSNMSPEDSSIYLCSVVDRGYMETQYFGPGTRLLVL.

In this sample, this clonotype turned up a few times. This chain links TRBV11-2 with TRBJ1-6, with D perhaps TRBD1 (6 bases). V was shortened by 1 base and J by 8 bases, with 15 bases between the two germline ends. CDR3 length: 16 residues. Germline V lookup: CDR1 SGHAT, CDR2 FQNNGV. CDR3 nucleotides: TGTGCCAGCAGCTTAGTAACAGGGATGGCGGATTCACCCCTCCACTTT. This translates into CASSLVTGMADSPLHF.

In this sample, this clonotype turned up a few times. The rearrangement links TRBV12-3 or TRBV12-4 to TRBJ2-2; no clear D. V was clipped by 6 bases and J by 4 bases, with 12 bases between them. This CDR3 spans 14 amino acids. The CDR3 nucleotides are TGTGCCAGCAGCCTGCTTTTTTTCACCGGGGAGCTGTTTTTT. As protein: CASSLLFFTGELFF.

CDR3 in DNA: TGTGCCAGCAAACCGGGCACGAGCAATCAGCCCCAGCATTTT. Translated: CASKPGTSNQPQHF. V gene TRBV27 combines with J gene TRBJ1-5; no firm D call. V gave up 7 bases and J gave up 1 base, with 11 bases separating them. This CDR3 region has 14 residues. Per the germline V gene, CDR1 is MNHEY and CDR2 is SMNVEV (reference sequence).

V usage is TRBV14 and J usage is TRBJ2-3; D is possibly TRBD1 or TRBD2 (5 bases each). V was shortened by 5 bases and J by 1 base, with 19 bases between the two germline ends. Germline V gives CDR1 SGHDN, CDR2 FVKESK. The CDR3 sequence is 17 residues long. CDR3 DNA sequence: TGTGCCAGCAGCGCCTTCTCCGGGACGGGTCGCACAGATACGCAGTATTTT. It translates to CASSAFSGTGRTDTQYF.